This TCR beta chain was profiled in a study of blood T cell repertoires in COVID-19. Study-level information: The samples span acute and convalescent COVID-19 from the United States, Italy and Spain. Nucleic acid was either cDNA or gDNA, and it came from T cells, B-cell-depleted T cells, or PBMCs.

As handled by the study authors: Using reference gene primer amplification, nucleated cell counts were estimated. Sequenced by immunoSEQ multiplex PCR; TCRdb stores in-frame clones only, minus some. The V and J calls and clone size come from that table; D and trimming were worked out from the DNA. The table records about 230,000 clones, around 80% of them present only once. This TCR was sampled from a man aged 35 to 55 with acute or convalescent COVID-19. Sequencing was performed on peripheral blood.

CDR3 in amino acids: CATSDGGRGEQFF. The CDR3 DNA follows: TGTGCCACCAGTGATGGCGGGAGGGGCGAGCAGTTCTTC. V gene TRBV24-1 combines with J gene TRBJ2-1, with 9 bases fitting TRBD2. This CDR3 spans 13 amino acids. V was pared by 3 bases and J by 10 bases, with 3 bases of the junction left unmatched. Per germline, CDR1 KGHDR and CDR2 SFDVKD.